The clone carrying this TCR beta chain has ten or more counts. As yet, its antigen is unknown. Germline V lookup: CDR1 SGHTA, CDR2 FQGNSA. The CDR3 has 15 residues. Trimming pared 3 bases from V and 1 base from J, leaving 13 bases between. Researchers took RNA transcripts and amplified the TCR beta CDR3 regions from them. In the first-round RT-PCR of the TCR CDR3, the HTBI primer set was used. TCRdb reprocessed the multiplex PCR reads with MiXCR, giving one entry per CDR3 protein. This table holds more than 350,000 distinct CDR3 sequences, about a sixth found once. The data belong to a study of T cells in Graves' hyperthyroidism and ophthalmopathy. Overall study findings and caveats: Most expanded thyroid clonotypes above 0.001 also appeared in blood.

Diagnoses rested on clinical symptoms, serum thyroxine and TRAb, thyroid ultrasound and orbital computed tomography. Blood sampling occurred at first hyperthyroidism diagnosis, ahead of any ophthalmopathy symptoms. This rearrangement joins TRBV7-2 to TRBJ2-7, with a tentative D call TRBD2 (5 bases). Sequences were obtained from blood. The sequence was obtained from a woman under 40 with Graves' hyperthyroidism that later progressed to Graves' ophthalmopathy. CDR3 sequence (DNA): TGTGCCAGCAGCTTGGTCGGACTGCTGTCCTACGAGCAGTACTTC. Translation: CASSLVGLLSYEQYF.